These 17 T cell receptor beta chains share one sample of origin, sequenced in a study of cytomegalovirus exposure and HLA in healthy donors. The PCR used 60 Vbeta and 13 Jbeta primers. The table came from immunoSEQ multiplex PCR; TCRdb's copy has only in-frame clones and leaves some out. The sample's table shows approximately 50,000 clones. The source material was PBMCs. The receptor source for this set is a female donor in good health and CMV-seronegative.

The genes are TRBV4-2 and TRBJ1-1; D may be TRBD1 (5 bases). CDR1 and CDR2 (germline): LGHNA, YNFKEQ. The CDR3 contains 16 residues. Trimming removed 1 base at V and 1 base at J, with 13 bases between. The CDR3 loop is CASSQVQGWQNTEAFF. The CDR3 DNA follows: TGTGCCAGCAGCCAAGTTCAGGGTTGGCAGAACACTGAAGCTTTCTTT.

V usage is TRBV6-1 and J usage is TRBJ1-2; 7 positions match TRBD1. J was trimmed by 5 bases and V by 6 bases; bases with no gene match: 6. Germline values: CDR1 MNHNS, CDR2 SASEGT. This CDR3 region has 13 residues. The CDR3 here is CASSDRAGYGYTF. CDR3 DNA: TGTGCCAGCAGCGACAGGGCTGGATATGGCTACACCTTC.

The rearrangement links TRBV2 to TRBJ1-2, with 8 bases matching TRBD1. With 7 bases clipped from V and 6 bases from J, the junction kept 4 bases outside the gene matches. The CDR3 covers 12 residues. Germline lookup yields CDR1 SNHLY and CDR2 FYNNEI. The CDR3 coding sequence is TGTGCCAGCATTGTACAGGGGGATGGCTACACCTTC. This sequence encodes CASIVQGDGYTF.

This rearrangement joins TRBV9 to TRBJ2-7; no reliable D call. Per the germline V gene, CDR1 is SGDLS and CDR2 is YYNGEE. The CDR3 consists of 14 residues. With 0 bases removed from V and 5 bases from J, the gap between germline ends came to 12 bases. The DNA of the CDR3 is TGTGCCAGCAGCGTAGGGAACACAGCTAACGAGCAGTACTTC. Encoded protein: CASSVGNTANEQYF.

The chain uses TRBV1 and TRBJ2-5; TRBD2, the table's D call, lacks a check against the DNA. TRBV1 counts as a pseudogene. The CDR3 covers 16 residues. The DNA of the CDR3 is TGCACCAGCAGCCAAGATGGGCTAGCGGTGAAGCGGACCCAGTACTTC. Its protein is CTSSQDGLAVKRTQYF.

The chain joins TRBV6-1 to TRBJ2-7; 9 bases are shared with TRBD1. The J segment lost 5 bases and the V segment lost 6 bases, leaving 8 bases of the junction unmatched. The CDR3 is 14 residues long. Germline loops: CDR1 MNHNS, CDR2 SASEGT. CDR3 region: CASSGGQGIHEQYF. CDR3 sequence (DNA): TGTGCCAGCAGCGGGGGACAGGGCATCCACGAGCAGTACTTC.

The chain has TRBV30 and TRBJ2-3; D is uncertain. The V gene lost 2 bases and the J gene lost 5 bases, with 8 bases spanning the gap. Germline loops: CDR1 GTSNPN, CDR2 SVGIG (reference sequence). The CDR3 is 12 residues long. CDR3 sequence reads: CAWSLTVDTQYF. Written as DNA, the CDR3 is TGTGCCTGGAGTTTAACTGTAGATACGCAGTATTTT.

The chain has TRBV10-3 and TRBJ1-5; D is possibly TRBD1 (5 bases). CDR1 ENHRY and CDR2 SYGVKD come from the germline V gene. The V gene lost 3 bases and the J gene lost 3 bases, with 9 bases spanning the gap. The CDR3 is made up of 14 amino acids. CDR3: CAISDPGYNQPQHF. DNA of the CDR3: TGTGCCATCAGTGACCCAGGGTACAATCAGCCCCAGCATTTT.

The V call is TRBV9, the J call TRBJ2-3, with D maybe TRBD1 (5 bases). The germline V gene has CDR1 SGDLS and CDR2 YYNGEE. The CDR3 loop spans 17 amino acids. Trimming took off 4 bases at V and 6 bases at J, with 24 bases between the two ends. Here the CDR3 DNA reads TGTGCCAGCAGCTCGAGCCCCACGGACACCGGTGTGGATACGCAGTATTTT. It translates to CASSSSPTDTGVDTQYF.

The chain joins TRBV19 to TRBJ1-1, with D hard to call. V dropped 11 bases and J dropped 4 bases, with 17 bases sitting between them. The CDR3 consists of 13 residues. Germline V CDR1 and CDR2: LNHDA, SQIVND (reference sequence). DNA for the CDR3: TGTGCCTCATCCCCCGGGGTGGGCACTGAAGCTTTCTTT. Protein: CASSPGVGTEAFF. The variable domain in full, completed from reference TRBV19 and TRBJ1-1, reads DGGITQSPKYLFRKEGQNVTLSCEQNLNHDAMYWYRQDPGQGLRLIYYSQIVNDFQKGDIAEGYSVSREKKESFPLTVTSAQKNPTAFYLCASSPGVGTEAFFGQGTRLTVV.

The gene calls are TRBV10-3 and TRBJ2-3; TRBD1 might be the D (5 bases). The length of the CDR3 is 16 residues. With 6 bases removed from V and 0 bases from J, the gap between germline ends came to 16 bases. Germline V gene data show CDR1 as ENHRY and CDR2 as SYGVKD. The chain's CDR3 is CAISERTRASTDTQYF. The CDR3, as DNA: TGTGCCATCAGCGAAAGGACACGTGCTAGCACAGATACGCAGTATTTT.

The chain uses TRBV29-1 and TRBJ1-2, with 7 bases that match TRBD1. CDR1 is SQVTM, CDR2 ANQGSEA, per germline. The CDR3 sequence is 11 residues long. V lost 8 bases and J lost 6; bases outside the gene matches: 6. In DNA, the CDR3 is TGCAGCCTTGGGACAGAAGATGGCTACACCTTC. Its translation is CSLGTEDGYTF.

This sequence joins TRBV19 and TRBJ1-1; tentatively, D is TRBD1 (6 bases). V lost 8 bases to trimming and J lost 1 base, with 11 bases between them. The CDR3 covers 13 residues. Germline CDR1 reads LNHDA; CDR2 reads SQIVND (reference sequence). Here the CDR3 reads CASFRTANTEAFF. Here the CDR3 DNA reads TGTGCCAGTTTTAGGACAGCGAACACTGAAGCTTTCTTT.

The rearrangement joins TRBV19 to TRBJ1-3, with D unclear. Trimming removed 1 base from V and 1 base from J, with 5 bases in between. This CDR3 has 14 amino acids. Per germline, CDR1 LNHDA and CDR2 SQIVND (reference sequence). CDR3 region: CASSIGGSGNTIYF. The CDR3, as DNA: TGTGCCAGTAGTATAGGAGGTTCTGGAAACACCATATATTTT.

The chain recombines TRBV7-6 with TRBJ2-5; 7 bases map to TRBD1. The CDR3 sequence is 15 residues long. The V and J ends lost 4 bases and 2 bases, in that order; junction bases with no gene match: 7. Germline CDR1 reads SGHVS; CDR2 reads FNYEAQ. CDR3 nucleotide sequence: TGTGCCAGCAGCTCGATACAGGGACAGCAAGAGACCCAGTACTTC. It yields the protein CASSSIQGQQETQYF.

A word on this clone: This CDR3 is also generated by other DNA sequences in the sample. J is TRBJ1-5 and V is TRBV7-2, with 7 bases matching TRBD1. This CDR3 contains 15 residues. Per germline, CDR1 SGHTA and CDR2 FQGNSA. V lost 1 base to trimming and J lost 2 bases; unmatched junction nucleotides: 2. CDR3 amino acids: CASSLGTGGNQPQHF. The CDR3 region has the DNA TGTGCCAGCAGCTTAGGGACAGGAGGCAATCAGCCCCAGCATTTT.

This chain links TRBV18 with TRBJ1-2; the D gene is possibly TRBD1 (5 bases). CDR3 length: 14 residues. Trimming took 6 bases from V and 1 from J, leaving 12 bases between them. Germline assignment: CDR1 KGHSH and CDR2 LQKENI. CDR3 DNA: TGTGCCAGCTCCCCCGGGGGACTTAACTATGGCTACACCTTC. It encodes CASSPGGLNYGYTF.